The T cell receptor (beta chain) under discussion was sequenced for a study of molecular identifiers for immune sequencing clone quantification. General study results and limits: Clone sizes could be underestimated for highly expanded clones when identical TCR molecules share a barcode.

TCRdb reprocessed the PCR reads via MiXCR and lists one record per CDR3 protein. The sample holds some 580,000 distinct CDR3 sequences, about 25% seen once. This clonotype was recorded many times. Its specificity is not known. Trimming left V 1 base short and J 5 bases short, with 9 bases between. Germline loops: CDR1 SGDLS, CDR2 YYNGEE. The CDR3 covers 13 residues. This receptor was taken from a human donor in good health. Some libraries in this study had Jurkat cell RNA spiked in. The J gene is TRBJ1-1, the V gene TRBV9, with D unclear. The sample taken for sequencing was naive CD8+ T cells from blood, with Jurkat cell RNA spiked in. Stated subset: FACS-sorted CD8+CD4-CCR7+CD45RA+ naive T cells. The CDR3 is CASSVWAGTEAFF. The CDR3 nucleotides are TGTGCCAGCAGCGTATGGGCTGGGACTGAAGCTTTCTTT.